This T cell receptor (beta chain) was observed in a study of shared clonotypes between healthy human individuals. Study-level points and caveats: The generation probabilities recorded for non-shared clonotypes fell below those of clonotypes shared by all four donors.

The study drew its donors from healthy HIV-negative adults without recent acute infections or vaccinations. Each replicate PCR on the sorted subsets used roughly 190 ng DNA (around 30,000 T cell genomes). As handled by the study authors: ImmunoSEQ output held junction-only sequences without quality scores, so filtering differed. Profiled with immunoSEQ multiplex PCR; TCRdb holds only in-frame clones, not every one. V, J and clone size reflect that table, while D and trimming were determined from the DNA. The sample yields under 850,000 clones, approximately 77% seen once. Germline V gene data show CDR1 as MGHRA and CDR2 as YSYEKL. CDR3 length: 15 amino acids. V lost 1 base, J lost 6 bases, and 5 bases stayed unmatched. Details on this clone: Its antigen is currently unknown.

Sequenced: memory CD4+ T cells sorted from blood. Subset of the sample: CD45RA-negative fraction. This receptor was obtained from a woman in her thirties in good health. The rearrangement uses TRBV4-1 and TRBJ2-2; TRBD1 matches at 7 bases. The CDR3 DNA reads TGCGCCAGCAGCCAAGTCGGGACAGAGTCCGGGGAGCTGTTTTTT. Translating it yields CASSQVGTESGELFF.